These T cell receptor beta chains were read from a single sample in a study of control samples from healthy donors and cancer patients. The table came from immunoSEQ multiplex PCR; TCRdb's copy has only in-frame clones and leaves some out. This table has 68,000 or so clones, approximately 83% appearing once. Source material: blood. These TCRs come from a man between 60 and 75 years old in good health. Each CDR3 is given with its conserved first and last residue. A D gene is named only where the DNA matches it firmly. Size tells how often a clone was seen (once, few, many) or the class of an expanded clone, and some rows leave it out.

d_gene: NA; abundance: NA; j_gene: TRBJ2-3; v_gene: TRBV7-9; CDR3nt: TGTGCCAGCAGCCTTAGCACAGATACGCAGTATTTT; CDR3aa: CASSLSTDTQYF
d_gene: NA; abundance: NA; j_gene: TRBJ2-2; v_gene: TRBV10-3; CDR3nt: TGTGCCATCAGTGAGTCCGTGCGACAGTACACCGGGGAGCTGTTTTTT; CDR3aa: CAISESVRQYTGELFF
d_gene: NA; abundance: NA; j_gene: TRBJ1-1; v_gene: TRBV7-3; CDR3nt: TGTGCCAGCAGCTCAGCGGTGAACACTGAAGCTTTCTTT; CDR3aa: CASSSAVNTEAFF
d_gene: NA; abundance: NA; j_gene: TRBJ1-1; v_gene: TRBV6-5; CDR3nt: TGTGCCAGCAATGGCCCCCGGTCAGTGAACACTGAAGCTTTCTTT; CDR3aa: CASNGPRSVNTEAFF
d_gene: TRBD2; abundance: NA; j_gene: TRBJ2-7; v_gene: TRBV7-3; CDR3nt: TGTGCCAGCAGCTTCGGTGGGAGGGGTGCGGAGCAGTACTTC; CDR3aa: CASSFGGRGAEQYF
d_gene: NA; abundance: NA; j_gene: TRBJ2-5; v_gene: TRBV11-2; CDR3nt: TGTGCCAGCGAGCGGCAGGGTGGAAGAGAGACCCAGTACTTC; CDR3aa: CASERQGGRETQYF
d_gene: TRBD1; abundance: once; j_gene: TRBJ2-7; v_gene: TRBV10-3; CDR3nt: TGTGCCATCAGCCACGGACAGGCCCGCGGGGAGCAGTACTTC; CDR3aa: CAISHGQARGEQYF
d_gene: TRBD2; abundance: NA; j_gene: TRBJ2-1; v_gene: TRBV19; CDR3nt: TGTGCCAGTAGTCTTAGCGGGAGTTGGAATGAGCAGTTCTTC; CDR3aa: CASSLSGSWNEQFF
d_gene: NA; abundance: once; j_gene: TRBJ2-7; v_gene: TRBV30; CDR3nt: TGTGCCTGGAGTGCGACGGGGAACTACGAGCAGTACTTC; CDR3aa: CAWSATGNYEQYF
d_gene: TRBD1; abundance: NA; j_gene: TRBJ2-2; v_gene: TRBV9; CDR3nt: TGTGCCAGCAGCGTAGCTGCGACAGGGGGCAGCGCCGGGGAGCTGTTTTTT; CDR3aa: CASSVAATGGSAGELFF
d_gene: NA; abundance: NA; j_gene: TRBJ2-1; v_gene: TRBV6-5; CDR3nt: TGTGCCAGCAGTTATGCAACTAGATTCGATGAGCAGTTCTTC; CDR3aa: CASSYATRFDEQFF